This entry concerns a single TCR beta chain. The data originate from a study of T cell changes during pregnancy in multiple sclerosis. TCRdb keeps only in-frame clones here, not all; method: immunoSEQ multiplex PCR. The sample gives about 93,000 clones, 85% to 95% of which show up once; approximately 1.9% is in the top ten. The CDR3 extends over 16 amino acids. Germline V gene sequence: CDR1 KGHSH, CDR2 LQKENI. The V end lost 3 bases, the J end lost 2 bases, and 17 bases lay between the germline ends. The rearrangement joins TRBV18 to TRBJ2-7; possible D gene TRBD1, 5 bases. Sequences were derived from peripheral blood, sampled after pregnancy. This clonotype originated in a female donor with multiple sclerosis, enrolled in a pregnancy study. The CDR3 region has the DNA TGTGCCAGCTCACCTTCTACAGGAGCTTTCCCCTACGAGCAGTACTTC. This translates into CASSPSTGAFPYEQYF.